The count of the clone carrying this T cell receptor beta chain is one. As originally analysed: It was from reference gene primer amplification that nucleated cell counts were estimated. Sequenced by immunoSEQ multiplex PCR; TCRdb stores in-frame clones only, minus some. V and J calls and clone size come straight from that table; D and trimming were deduced from the DNA. The sample consists of around 170,000 clones, 83% of them appearing once. The CDR3 is made up of 13 amino acids. Trimming shortened V by 6 bases and J by 2 bases, and 8 bases separated the two germline ends. This entry belongs to a study of blood T cell repertoires in COVID-19. Overall study context: From the United States, Italy and Spain came samples of acute and convalescent COVID-19. Sources were T cells, B-cell-depleted T cells, or PBMCs; the material itself was cDNA or gDNA.

The chain links TRBV12-3 or TRBV12-4 to TRBJ1-3, with D perhaps TRBD1 (6 bases). Sequencing input: peripheral blood. This TCR came from a human donor in a cohort sampled during active COVID-19. CDR3 sequence (DNA): TGTGCCAGCAGGAGGGGGACTGGAAACACCATATATTTT. Translation gives CASRRGTGNTIYF.